The source of this T cell receptor (beta chain) is a study of CD8+ T cells in alopecia areata. Study details: The drug, oral tofacitinib, was given to treated patients at 5 to 10 mg twice daily.

The junction had 5 bases not matched to a gene; V was cut back by 0 bases and J by 0 bases. Germline V gene data show CDR1 as GTSNPN and CDR2 as SVGIG (reference sequence). The CDR3 has 18 amino acids. Treatment given: oral pan-JAK inhibitor, 5-10 mg twice daily. RNA was extracted and reverse transcribed into cDNA as the sequencing template. Profiled with immunoSEQ multiplex PCR; TCRdb holds only in-frame clones, not every one. The sample lists about 190,000 clones, roughly 60% occurring once. The V gene is TRBV30, the J gene TRBJ2-6; 10 bases align to TRBD1. This receptor was identified in a human donor with alopecia areata. Sequenced material: CD4+ T cells sorted from blood, taken at week 24, from a patient treated with tofacitinib. The CDR3 DNA reads as TGTGCCTGGAGTGTACTTGGGACAGGGGTCTCTGGGGCCAACGTCCTGACTTTC. Protein: CAWSVLGTGVSGANVLTF.